The clone carrying this T cell receptor (beta chain) has just a few counts. V was trimmed by 0 bases and J by 7 bases, leaving 8 bases between them. The CDR3 is 14 amino acids. CDR1 is SGDLS and CDR2 is YYNGEE in the germline V gene. These data are taken from a study of blood T cell repertoires in COVID-19. Across the study: Researchers got acute and convalescent COVID-19 samples from the United States, Italy and Spain. T cells, B-cell-depleted T cells, or PBMCs provided the cDNA or gDNA that served as material.

Authors' analysis steps: Reference gene primer amplification gave estimated nucleated cell counts. Assay used: immunoSEQ multiplex PCR; TCRdb lists only in-frame clones, some missing. V, J and clone size reflect that table, while D and trimming were determined from the DNA. In the table there are about 190,000 clones, more than 60% of which are singletons. Sequencing was carried out using peripheral blood. The sequence came from a woman aged 50 to 65 with acute or convalescent COVID-19. The rearrangement uses TRBV9 and TRBJ1-6, with D hard to call. The CDR3 DNA is TGTGCCAGCAGCGTAGGATATGAGAATTCACCCCTCCACTTT. It codes for CASSVGYENSPLHF.